Listed below are T cell receptor beta chains from one sample, sequenced in a study of blood T cell repertoires in COVID-19. Profiled with immunoSEQ multiplex PCR; TCRdb holds only in-frame clones, not every one. The table has some 300,000 clones, about 90% seen once; the top ten hold 0.9% to 1.2%. The specimen sequenced was PBMCs or T cells enriched from blood (not recorded which). The receptors come from a woman aged 30 to 39 who had recovered from COVID-19. Each CDR3 is given with its conserved first and last residue. The D gene is left open where the match is weak. Where a row states a size, it is once, few, many or the class of an expanded clone; other rows omit it.

J gene,clone size,V gene,D gene,CDR3 protein,CDR3 DNA
TRBJ1-2,once,TRBV18,TRBD1,CASSPGQGNGYTF,TGTGCCAGCTCACCAGGACAGGGTAACGGCTACACCTTC
TRBJ2-5,NA,TRBV12-5,TRBD2,CASGLASGGAQEETQYF,TGTGCTAGTGGTTTGGCCAGCGGGGGGGCGCAGGAAGAGACCCAGTACTTC
TRBJ2-1,NA,TRBV15,NA,CATSRDLGSSYNEQFF,TGTGCCACCAGCAGAGATCTGGGGAGTTCCTACAATGAGCAGTTCTTC
TRBJ2-1,NA,TRBV11-2,NA,CASSSSRGAMNNEQFF,TGTGCCAGCAGCTCCTCTCGGGGGGCAATGAACAATGAGCAGTTCTTC
TRBJ2-5,NA,TRBV21-1,NA,CASSKGLAGALPGETQYF,TGTGCCAGCAGCAAAGGGCTAGCGGGGGCCCTTCCCGGCGAGACCCAGTACTTC
TRBJ1-2,NA,TRBV9,TRBD1,CASSGNRDSSNYGYTF,TGTGCCAGCAGCGGAAACCGGGACAGCTCTAACTATGGCTACACCTTC
TRBJ1-6,NA,TRBV12-2,NA,CASRLARRRALHF,TGTGCAAGTCGCTTAGCCCGTAGAAGAGCCCTCCACTTT
TRBJ1-3,NA,TRBV9,TRBD1,CASSARQGLGGNTIYF,TGTGCCAGCAGCGCCCGACAGGGACTAGGGGGAAACACCATATATTTT
TRBJ2-6,NA,TRBV21-1,NA,CASINFSGLAGDRVPGANVLTF,TGTGCCAGCATCAACTTTTCGGGACTAGCGGGGGATAGGGTCCCTGGGGCCAACGTCCTGACTTTC
TRBJ1-6,NA,TRBV28,NA,CASRRDLYNSPLHF,TGTGCCAGCAGGCGGGACCTATATAATTCACCCCTCCACTTT
TRBJ2-5,NA,TRBV10-2,NA,CASSLVGEVGQETQYF,TGCGCCAGCAGTTTGGTAGGGGAGGTTGGACAAGAGACCCAGTACTTC
TRBJ1-5,once,TRBV2,NA,CASSEMTGGNQPQHF,TGTGCCAGCAGCGAAATGACGGGGGGCAATCAGCCCCAGCATTTT
TRBJ2-7,NA,TRBV6-2/TRBV6-3,TRBD2,CASSQAGAASYEQYF,TGTGCCAGCAGTCAAGCGGGGGCCGCCTCCTACGAGCAGTACTTC
TRBJ1-2,NA,TRBV2,NA,CASSLKRQEIYGYTF,TGTGCCAGCAGTCTTAAAAGACAGGAGATCTATGGCTACACCTTC
TRBJ1-2,NA,TRBV2,NA,CASSVATGIYGYTF,TGTGCCAGCAGCGTAGCCACAGGGATCTATGGCTACACCTTC
TRBJ2-2,NA,TRBV5-5,TRBD2,CASSSTSGGYDTGELFF,TGTGCCAGCAGCTCTACTAGCGGGGGATACGACACCGGGGAGCTGTTTTTT
TRBJ2-7,NA,TRBV2,NA,CASSENSYEQYF,TGTGCCAGCAGTGAAAACAGTTACGAGCAGTACTTC
TRBJ1-5,NA,TRBV3-1/TRBV3-2,TRBD1,CASSQDPTGVGQPQHF,TGTGCCAGCAGCCAAGACCCGACAGGGGTGGGACAGCCCCAGCATTTT
TRBJ1-6,NA,TRBV6-2/TRBV6-3,NA,CASSSVAVGAPLHF,TGTGCCAGCAGCTCCGTCGCGGTTGGAGCACCCCTCCACTTT
TRBJ1-4,NA,TRBV12-5,TRBD1,CASGTGDRGGEKLFF,TGTGCTAGTGGCACCGGGGACAGGGGAGGAGAAAAACTGTTTTTT
TRBJ1-2,NA,TRBV28,TRBD1,CASSQGQDRELYGYTF,TGTGCCAGCAGCCAGGGACAGGACCGAGAGCTCTATGGCTACACCTTC
TRBJ2-2,NA,TRBV6-6,TRBD2,CASSRTSGGLANTGELFF,TGTGCCAGCAGTCGGACTAGCGGGGGGCTCGCGAACACCGGGGAGCTGTTTTTT
TRBJ1-1,NA,TRBV5-8,NA,CARVLGEAFF,TGTGCCAGGGTACTCGGGGAAGCTTTCTTT
TRBJ1-6,once,TRBV5-1,TRBD1,CASSLTGQGALGSPLHF,TGCGCCAGCAGCTTGACCGGACAGGGGGCTCTTGGGTCACCCCTCCACTTT
TRBJ1-5,NA,TRBV6-5,TRBD1,CASSYEGQGYNQPQHF,TGTGCCAGCAGTTATGAAGGACAGGGCTACAATCAGCCCCAGCATTTT
TRBJ1-1,NA,TRBV12-3/TRBV12-4,NA,CASSLFNEAFF,TGTGCCAGCAGCTTGTTTAATGAAGCTTTCTTT
TRBJ1-4,NA,TRBV12-3/TRBV12-4,NA,CASSAEPTGAEFF,TGTGCCAGCAGTGCCGAACCGACAGGAGCCGAGTTTTTT
TRBJ1-1,NA,TRBV2,NA,CASSEGLQGTEAFF,TGTGCCAGCAGTGAAGGACTCCAGGGCACTGAAGCTTTCTTT
TRBJ2-2,NA,TRBV4-1,TRBD2,CASSHVVAGVNTGELFF,TGCGCCAGCAGCCACGTCGTAGCGGGGGTGAACACCGGGGAGCTGTTTTTT
TRBJ2-4,NA,TRBV7-9,NA,CASSPPAGTAGAKNIQYF,TGTGCCAGCAGCCCACCCGCCGGGACAGCGGGTGCCAAAAACATTCAGTACTTC
TRBJ2-4,NA,TRBV30,TRBD1,CAWSVGQGQNIQYF,TGTGCCTGGAGTGTAGGACAGGGCCAAAACATTCAGTACTTC
TRBJ2-5,NA,TRBV11-2,NA,CASSLGLRETQYF,TGTGCCAGCAGCTTAGGACTACGGGAGACCCAGTACTTC
TRBJ2-5,NA,TRBV2,NA,CASRARGRGEETQYF,TGTGCCAGCAGGGCACGAGGGAGGGGGGAAGAGACCCAGTACTTC
TRBJ1-2,NA,TRBV9,NA,CASSVGEGNYGYTF,TGTGCCAGCAGCGTAGGCGAGGGCAACTATGGCTACACCTTC
TRBJ1-6,NA,TRBV21-1,NA,CASTRGGQYNSPLHF,TGTGCCAGCACCCGAGGGGGACAGTATAATTCACCCCTCCACTTT
TRBJ2-2,NA,TRBV27,TRBD1,CASRGQSNTGELFF,TGTGCCAGCAGGGGACAGAGCAACACCGGGGAGCTGTTTTTT
TRBJ2-5,NA,TRBV28,TRBD2,CASNAGGQHQETQYF,TGTGCCAGCAACGCGGGAGGACAACATCAAGAGACCCAGTACTTC
TRBJ1-2,NA,TRBV12-3/TRBV12-4,NA,CASSLPANYGYTF,TGTGCCAGCAGTTTACCGGCTAACTATGGCTACACCTTC
TRBJ2-5,NA,TRBV6-1,TRBD1,CASSDGDRVQETQYF,TGTGCCAGCAGTGATGGGGACAGGGTACAAGAGACCCAGTACTTC
TRBJ2-5,NA,TRBV12-3/TRBV12-4,NA,CASSPRKQETQYF,TGTGCCAGCAGCCCCAGGAAACAAGAGACCCAGTACTTC